The clone carrying this T cell receptor (delta chain) was counted a few times. One base separates it from a far larger clone, so it is likely a read error. Other DNA sequences in this specimen translate into the identical CDR3. TCRdb ran CATT on the RT-PCR reads. The table lists approximately 620 delta-chain clones, roughly 5.1% of them singletons, with about 65% in the top ten. Trimming took 1 base from V and 1 from J; bases not matched to a gene: 13. Germline V gives CDR1 GEAIGNYY, CDR2 EKD. This CDR3 contains 18 residues. The entry originates in a study of gamma-delta T cells after stem cell transplantation.

The receptor was derived from a human donor. It is not recorded whose cells these are; they may come from a transplant donor. The sequencing sample was made of gamma-delta T cells. The rearrangement joins TRDV2 to TRDJ1, with 8 nucleotides matching TRDD3. The CDR3 protein is CACDTLTGGYIGTDKLIF. CDR3 in DNA: TGTGCCTGTGACACACTTACTGGGGGGTACATTGGCACCGATAAACTCATCTTT.